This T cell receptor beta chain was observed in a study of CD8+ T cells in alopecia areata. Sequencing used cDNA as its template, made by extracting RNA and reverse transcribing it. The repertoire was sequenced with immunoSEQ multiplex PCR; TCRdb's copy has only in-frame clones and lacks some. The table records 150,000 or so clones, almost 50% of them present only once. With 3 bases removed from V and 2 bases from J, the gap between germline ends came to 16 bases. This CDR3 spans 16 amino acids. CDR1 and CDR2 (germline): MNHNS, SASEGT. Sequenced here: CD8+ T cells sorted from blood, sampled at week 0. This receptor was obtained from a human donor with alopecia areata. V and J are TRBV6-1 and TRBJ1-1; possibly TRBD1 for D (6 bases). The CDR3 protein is CASSDVGGGPNTEAFF. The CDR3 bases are TGTGCCAGCAGTGACGTCGGGGGGGGGCCAAACACTGAAGCTTTCTTT.